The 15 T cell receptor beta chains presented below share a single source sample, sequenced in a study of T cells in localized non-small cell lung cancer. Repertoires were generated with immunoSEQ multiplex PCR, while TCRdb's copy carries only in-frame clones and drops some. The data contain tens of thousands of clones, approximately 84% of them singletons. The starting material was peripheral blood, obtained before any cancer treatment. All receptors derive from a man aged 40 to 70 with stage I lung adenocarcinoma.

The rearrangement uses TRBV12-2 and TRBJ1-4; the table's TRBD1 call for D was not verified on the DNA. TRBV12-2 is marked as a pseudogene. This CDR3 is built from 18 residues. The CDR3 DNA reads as TGTGCAAGTCGCTTAATTCCGACAGGGGGAAAGGGAGATGAAAAACTGTTTTTT. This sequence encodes CASRLIPTGGKGDEKLFF.

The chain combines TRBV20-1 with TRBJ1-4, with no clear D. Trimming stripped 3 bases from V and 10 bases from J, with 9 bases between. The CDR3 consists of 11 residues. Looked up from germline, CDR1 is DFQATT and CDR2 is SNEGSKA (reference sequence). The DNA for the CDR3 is TGCAGTGCTAGCTACGTTGGAAAACTGTTTTTT. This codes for CSASYVGKLFF.

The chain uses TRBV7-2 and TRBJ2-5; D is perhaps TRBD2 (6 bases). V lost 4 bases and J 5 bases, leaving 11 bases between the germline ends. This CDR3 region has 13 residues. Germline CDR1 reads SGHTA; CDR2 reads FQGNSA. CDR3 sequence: CASSSGSAETQYF. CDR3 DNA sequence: TGTGCCAGCAGCTCCGGGAGCGCGGAGACCCAGTACTTC.

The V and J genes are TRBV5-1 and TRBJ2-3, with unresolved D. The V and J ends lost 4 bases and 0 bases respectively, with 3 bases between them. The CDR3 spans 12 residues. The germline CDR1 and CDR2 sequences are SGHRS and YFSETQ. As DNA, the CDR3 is TGCGCCAGCAGCATGAGCACAGATACGCAGTATTTT. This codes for CASSMSTDTQYF.

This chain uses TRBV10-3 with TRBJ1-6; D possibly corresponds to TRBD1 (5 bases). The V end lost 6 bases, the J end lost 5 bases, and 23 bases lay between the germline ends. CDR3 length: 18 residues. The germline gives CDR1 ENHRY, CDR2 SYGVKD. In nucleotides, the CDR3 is TGTGCCATCAGCTCCGTGGGCACCAAAGGGGCTGATAATTCACCCCTCCACTTT. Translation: CAISSVGTKGADNSPLHF.

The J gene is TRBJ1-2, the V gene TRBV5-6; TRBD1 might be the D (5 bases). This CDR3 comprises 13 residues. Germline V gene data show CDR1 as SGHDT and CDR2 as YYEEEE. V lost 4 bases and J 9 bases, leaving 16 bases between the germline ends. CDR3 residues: CASSLMAGLSYTF. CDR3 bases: TGTGCCAGCAGCCTCATGGCAGGGCTAAGCTACACCTTC.

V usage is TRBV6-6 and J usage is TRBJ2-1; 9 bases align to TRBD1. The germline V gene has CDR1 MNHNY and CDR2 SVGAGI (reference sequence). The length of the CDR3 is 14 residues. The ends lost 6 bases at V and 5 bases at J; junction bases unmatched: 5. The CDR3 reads CASSVGQGNNEQFF. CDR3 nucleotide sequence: TGTGCCAGCAGCGTTGGACAGGGGAACAATGAGCAGTTCTTC.

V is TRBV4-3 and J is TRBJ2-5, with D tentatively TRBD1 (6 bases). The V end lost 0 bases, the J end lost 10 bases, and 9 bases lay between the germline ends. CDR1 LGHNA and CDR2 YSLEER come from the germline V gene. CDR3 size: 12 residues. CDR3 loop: CASSQDLGHQYF. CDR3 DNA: TGCGCCAGCAGCCAAGATCTGGGACACCAGTACTTC.

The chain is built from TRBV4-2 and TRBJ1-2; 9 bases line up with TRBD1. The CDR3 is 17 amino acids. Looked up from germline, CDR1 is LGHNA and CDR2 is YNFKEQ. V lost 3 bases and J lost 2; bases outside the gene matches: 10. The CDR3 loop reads CASSHTTTGQGNYGYTF. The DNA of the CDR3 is TGTGCCAGCAGCCACACCACAACAGGACAGGGGAACTATGGCTACACCTTC.

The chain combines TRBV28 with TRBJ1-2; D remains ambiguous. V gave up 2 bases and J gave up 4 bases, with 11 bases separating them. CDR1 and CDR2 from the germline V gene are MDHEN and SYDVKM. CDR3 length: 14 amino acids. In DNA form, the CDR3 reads TGTGCCAGCAGTTTAAGCCGAACCTCCTATGGCTACACCTTC. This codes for CASSLSRTSYGYTF.

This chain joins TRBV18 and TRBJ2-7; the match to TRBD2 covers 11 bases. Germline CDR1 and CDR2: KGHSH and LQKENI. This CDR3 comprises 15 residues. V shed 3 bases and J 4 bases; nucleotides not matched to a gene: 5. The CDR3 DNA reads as TGTGCCAGCTCACCTTTAGCGGGAGGGGCGTACGAGCAGTACTTC. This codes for CASSPLAGGAYEQYF. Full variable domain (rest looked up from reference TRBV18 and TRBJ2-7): NAGVMQNPRHLVRRRGQEARLRCSPMKGHSHVYWYRQLPEEGLKFMVYLQKENIIDESGMPKERFSAEFPKEGPSILRIQQVVRGDSAAYFCASSPLAGGAYEQYFGPGTRLTVT.

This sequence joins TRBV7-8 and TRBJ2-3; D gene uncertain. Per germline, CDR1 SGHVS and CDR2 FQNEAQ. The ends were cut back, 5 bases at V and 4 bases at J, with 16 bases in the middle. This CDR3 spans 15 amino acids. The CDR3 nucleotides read TGTGCCAGCAGCGATTCGATGGTGTCCCCAGATACGCAGTATTTT. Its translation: CASSDSMVSPDTQYF.

The CDR3 here is CASSSRTSGGNEQFF. CDR3 in DNA: TGTGCCAGCAGCTCCCGGACTAGCGGGGGGAATGAGCAGTTCTTC. The rearrangement uses TRBV7-6 and TRBJ2-1; 14 nucleotides match TRBD2. The germline V gene encodes CDR1 SGHVS and CDR2 FNYEAQ. The CDR3 is made up of 15 amino acids. The ends lost 4 bases at V and 7 bases at J; junction bases unmatched: 3.

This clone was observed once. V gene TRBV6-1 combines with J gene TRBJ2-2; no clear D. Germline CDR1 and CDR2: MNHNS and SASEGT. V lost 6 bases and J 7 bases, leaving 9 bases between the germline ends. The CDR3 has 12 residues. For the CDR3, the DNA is TGTGCCAGCAGCCTAAAGAGCGGGGAGCTGTTTTTT. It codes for CASSLKSGELFF.

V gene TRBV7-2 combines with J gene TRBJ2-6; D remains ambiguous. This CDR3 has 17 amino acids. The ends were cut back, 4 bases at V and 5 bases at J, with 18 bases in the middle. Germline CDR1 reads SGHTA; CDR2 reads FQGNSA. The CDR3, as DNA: TGTGCCAGCAGCTACGCCCCCACGCACCTTAGGGCCAACGTCCTGACTTTC. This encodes CASSYAPTHLRANVLTF.